The next 19 T cell receptor beta chains were all read from a single sample in a study of control samples from healthy donors and cancer patients. Repertoires were generated with immunoSEQ multiplex PCR, while TCRdb's copy carries only in-frame clones and drops some. The sample records more than 85,000 clones, roughly 91% being singletons. Sample: blood. These receptors were taken from a woman aged 50 to 65 in good health.

V and J are TRBV28 and TRBJ1-1, with D tentatively TRBD1 (5 bases). Germline CDR1 MDHEN, CDR2 SYDVKM. The length of the CDR3 is 14 residues. V lost 8 bases to trimming and J lost 4 bases, with 17 bases between them. The CDR3 region has the DNA TGTGCCAGCTGGGGGGGGAGCGCCCTCACTGAAGCTTTCTTT. Translated, it gives CASWGGSALTEAFF.

This sequence joins TRBV19 and TRBJ1-5, with D perhaps matching TRBD1 (6 bases). The CDR3 extends over 16 amino acids. Trimming removed 7 bases at V and 0 bases at J, with 16 bases between. In germline, CDR1 is LNHDA, CDR2 SQIVND (reference sequence). CDR3 region: CASTIKGGYSNQPQHF. CDR3 sequence (DNA): TGTGCCAGTACCATAAAAGGGGGTTATAGCAATCAGCCCCAGCATTTT.

The J gene is TRBJ1-4, the V gene TRBV5-1, with unresolved D. This CDR3 has 13 residues. The germline V gene encodes CDR1 SGHRS and CDR2 YFSETQ. V lost 4 bases and J 6 bases, leaving 10 bases between the germline ends. CDR3 region: CASSPNTHEKLFF. As DNA, the CDR3 is TGCGCCAGCAGCCCTAATACACATGAAAAACTGTTTTTT.

This chain links TRBV7-2 with TRBJ2-5; a weak D match, TRBD1 (6 bases). The CDR3 totals 13 residues. From germline, CDR1 is SGHTA and CDR2 FQGNSA. Trimming took 4 bases from V and 5 from J, leaving 11 bases between them. CDR3 DNA sequence: TGTGCCAGCAGCTCCCAGGGGTGGGAGACCCAGTACTTC. This sequence encodes CASSSQGWETQYF.

V usage is TRBV6-4 and J usage is TRBJ2-1; TRBD2 matches 11 bases. This CDR3 spans 15 amino acids. Germline CDR1 and CDR2: MRHNA and SNTAGT. V lost 3 bases, J lost 8 bases, and 6 bases stayed unmatched. The CDR3 loop reads CASSDVAGGPHEQFF. CDR3 coding DNA: TGTGCCAGCAGTGATGTAGCGGGGGGGCCGCATGAGCAGTTCTTC.

V is TRBV3-1 (or the pseudogene TRBV3-2) and J is TRBJ1-6; no reliable D call. Deletions cut 0 bases from V and 9 bases from J, with 18 bases between. The CDR3 runs to 17 residues. Germline CDR1 LGHDT, CDR2 YNNKEL (reference sequence). The CDR3 here is CASSQDLRGWKVSPLHF. The CDR3 DNA is TGTGCCAGCAGCCAAGATCTACGGGGATGGAAAGTTTCACCCCTCCACTTT.

V is TRBV19 and J is TRBJ2-5; TRBD1 matches 8 bases. This CDR3 is built from 15 residues. After removal of 0 bases from V and 5 bases from J, the junction contained 5 bases not matched to a gene. Germline values: CDR1 LNHDA, CDR2 SQIVND (reference sequence). The chain's CDR3 is CASSIEARGQETQYF. Here the CDR3 DNA reads TGTGCCAGTAGTATAGAGGCCAGGGGGCAGGAGACCCAGTACTTC.

This chain joins TRBV6-6 and TRBJ2-7, with D possibly being TRBD1 or TRBD2 (7 bases each). This CDR3 region has 14 residues. V gave up 2 bases and J gave up 5 bases, with 13 bases separating them. Germline CDR1 reads MNHNY; CDR2 reads SVGAGI (reference sequence). This CDR3 reads CASSYPPGGDEQYF. As DNA, the CDR3 is TGTGCCAGCAGTTACCCCCCAGGGGGGGACGAGCAGTACTTC.

The chain couples TRBV27 to TRBJ1-2, with TRBD1 matching over 12 bases. Germline assignment: CDR1 MNHEY and CDR2 SMNVEV (reference sequence). The trim removed 6 bases at V and 7 bases at J, leaving 6 bases unmatched. This CDR3 has 14 residues. The CDR3 DNA sequence: TGTGCCAGCAGCCGGGACAGGGGGCTGGGTGGCTACACCTTC. Translated, it gives CASSRDRGLGGYTF.

V gene TRBV13 combines with J gene TRBJ1-2, with 9 bases lining up with TRBD1. Losses at the gene ends were 5 bases for V and 4 bases for J; bases not matched to a gene: 11. Germline lookup yields CDR1 PRHDT and CDR2 FYEKMQ (reference sequence). The CDR3 is made up of 16 amino acids. The CDR3 loop is CASSPGQGPPPYGYTF. CDR3 sequence (DNA): TGTGCCAGCAGCCCCGGACAGGGGCCGCCCCCCTATGGCTACACCTTC.

V gene TRBV5-8 combines with J gene TRBJ2-3; D not certain. This CDR3 comprises 12 residues. From germline, CDR1 is SGHTS and CDR2 YDEGEE. V was cut by 4 bases and J by 2 bases, with 5 bases left in between. In DNA form, the CDR3 reads TGTGCCAGCAGCGTCTTCACAGATACGCAGTATTTT. Its translation: CASSVFTDTQYF.

The chain combines TRBV9 with TRBJ2-3, with D tentatively TRBD1 (6 bases). Trimming took 7 bases from V and 3 from J, leaving 12 bases between them. The CDR3 runs 13 residues. CDR1 SGDLS and CDR2 YYNGEE come from the germline V gene. The CDR3 bases are TGTGCCAGCGGGGGCCGGAGGACAGATACGCAGTATTTT. Residues: CASGGRRTDTQYF.

This clone showed up just a few times. The chain uses TRBV9 and TRBJ2-3; 8 bases fit TRBD2. The germline gives CDR1 SGDLS, CDR2 YYNGEE. V shed 0 bases and J 3 bases; nucleotides not matched to a gene: 3. This CDR3 spans 15 amino acids. This CDR3 reads CASSVAGTRTDTQYF. For the CDR3, the DNA is TGTGCCAGCAGCGTAGCCGGGACTAGAACAGATACGCAGTATTTT.

V usage is TRBV2 and J usage is TRBJ2-3; D might be TRBD1 or TRBD2, each matching 6 bases. The V gene's germline CDR1 is SNHLY and CDR2 FYNNEI. The CDR3 is 15 residues long. The V end lost 1 base, the J end lost 2 bases, and 10 bases lay between the germline ends. CDR3: CASSEGGATTDTQYF. In nucleotides, the CDR3 is TGTGCCAGCAGTGAAGGGGGGGCCACCACAGATACGCAGTATTTT. Full variable domain (rest looked up from reference TRBV2 and TRBJ2-3): EPEVTQTPSHQVTQMGQEVILRCVPISNHLYFYWYRQILGQKVEFLVSFYNNEISEKSEIFDDQFSVERPDGSNFTLKIRSTKLEDSAMYFCASSEGGATTDTQYFGPGTRLTVL.

The chain recombines TRBV7-3 with TRBJ2-7; 8 bases match TRBD2. The CDR3 totals 15 residues. Per germline, CDR1 SGHTA and CDR2 FQGTGA. Unmatched junction bases numbered 12, after V lost 4 bases and J lost 7 bases. The CDR3 loop is CASSSSAGPGGEQYF. CDR3 nucleotides: TGTGCCAGCAGCTCATCGGCAGGTCCGGGAGGGGAGCAGTACTTC.

This clone was observed once. Other DNA sequences of this sample code for an identical CDR3. V usage is TRBV7-9 and J usage is TRBJ2-5; TRBD2 matches 7 bases. There are 17 residues in the CDR3. V lost 1 base to trimming and J lost 1 base; unmatched junction nucleotides: 9. Germline CDR1 and CDR2: SEHNR and FQNEAQ (reference sequence). In nucleotides, the CDR3 is TGTGCCAGCAGCTTAGAAGGTTGGCGGGGGAGCCAAGAGACCCAGTACTTC. It encodes CASSLEGWRGSQETQYF. Full variable domain (outside the CDR3, taken from reference TRBV7-9 and TRBJ2-5): DTGVSQNPRHKITKRGQNVTFRCDPISEHNRLYWYRQTLGQGPEFLTYFQNEAQLEKSRLLSDRFSAERPKGSFSTLEIQRTEQGDSAMYLCASSLEGWRGSQETQYFGPGTRLLVL.

This rearrangement joins TRBV18 to TRBJ2-5; D possibly corresponds to TRBD1 (6 bases). Trimming shortened V by 6 bases and J by 2 bases, and 22 bases separated the two germline ends. From germline, CDR1 is KGHSH and CDR2 LQKENI. The CDR3 has 17 residues. The CDR3 loop is CASSLFSGDSSQETQYF. In DNA form, the CDR3 reads TGTGCCAGCTCGCTTTTTTCAGGGGATTCATCACAAGAGACCCAGTACTTC.

This clone was counted a single time. CDR3 protein: CASSAGGVETQYF. In DNA form, the CDR3 reads TGTGCCAGCAGCGCGGGGGGCGTGGAGACCCAGTACTTC. The gene calls are TRBV7-3 and TRBJ2-5; 8 nucleotides match TRBD2. The V and J ends lost 5 bases and 5 bases, in that order; junction bases with no gene match: 4. Germline V gene data show CDR1 as SGHTA and CDR2 as FQGTGA. The CDR3 covers 13 residues.

The chain uses TRBV5-1 and TRBJ2-6, with D uncertain. The ends were cut back, 3 bases at V and 2 bases at J, with 6 bases in the middle. The CDR3 consists of 14 residues. Germline CDR1 is SGHRS and CDR2 is YFSETQ. CDR3 region: CASSSVTGANVLTF. The CDR3 DNA reads TGCGCCAGCAGCTCCGTGACTGGGGCCAACGTCCTGACTTTC.